This entry describes one T cell receptor beta chain. Its target is not known. The junction shows a germline mismatch at one end, possibly a read error. Clinical symptoms, serum thyroxine, TRAb, thyroid ultrasound and orbital computed tomography informed diagnoses. The data originate from a study of T cells in Graves' hyperthyroidism and ophthalmopathy. Study results and limitations: Blood also carried most thyroid clonotypes expanded above 0.001. Separating ophthalmopathy from stable hyperthyroidism was achieved by a 13 V-J model.

Authors of the study amplified TCR beta CDR3 regions from RNA transcripts. With the HTBI primer set, the TCR CDR3 went through a first round of RT-PCR. TCRdb recomputed calls from the multiplex PCR reads with MiXCR, one row per CDR3 protein. The table shows roughly 570,000 distinct CDR3 sequences, with about 43% occurring only once. This CDR3 contains 16 residues. Germline assignment: CDR1 MGHRA and CDR2 YSYEKL. The J gene is TRBJ1-2, the V gene TRBV4-1; D uncertain. The sample taken for sequencing was peripheral blood or thyroid tissue (not recorded which). The origin of this receptor is an adult woman with Graves' disease, either hyperthyroidism or ophthalmopathy (not recorded which). As DNA, the CDR3 is TGCACCAGCAGCCAAGAGCACTCCGACCTTTGGACCGATTACACCTTC. Translating it yields CTSSQEHSDLWTDYTF.